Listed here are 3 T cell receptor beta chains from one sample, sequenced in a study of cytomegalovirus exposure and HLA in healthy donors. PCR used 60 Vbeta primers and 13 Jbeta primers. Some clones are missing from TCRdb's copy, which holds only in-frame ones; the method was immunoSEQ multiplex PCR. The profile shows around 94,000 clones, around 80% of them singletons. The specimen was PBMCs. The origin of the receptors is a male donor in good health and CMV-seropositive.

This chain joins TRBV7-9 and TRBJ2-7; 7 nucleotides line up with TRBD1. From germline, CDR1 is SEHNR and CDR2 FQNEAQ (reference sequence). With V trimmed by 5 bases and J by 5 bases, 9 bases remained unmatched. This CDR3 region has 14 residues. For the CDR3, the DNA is TGTGCCAGCAGCCCGCGACAGGGCCGCGACGAGCAGTACTTC. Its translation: CASSPRQGRDEQYF.

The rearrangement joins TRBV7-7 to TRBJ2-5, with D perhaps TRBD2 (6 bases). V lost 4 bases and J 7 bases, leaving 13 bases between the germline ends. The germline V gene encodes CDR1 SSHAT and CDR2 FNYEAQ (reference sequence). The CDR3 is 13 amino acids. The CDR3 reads CASSSRDGGTQYF. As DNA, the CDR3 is TGTGCCAGCAGCTCACGGGACGGGGGGACCCAGTACTTC.

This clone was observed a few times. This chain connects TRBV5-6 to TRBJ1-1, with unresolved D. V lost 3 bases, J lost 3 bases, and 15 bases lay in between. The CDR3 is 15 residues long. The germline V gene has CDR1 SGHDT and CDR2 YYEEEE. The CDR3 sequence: CASSYLFQADTEAFF. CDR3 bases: TGTGCCAGCAGCTACCTATTTCAGGCCGACACTGAAGCTTTCTTT.